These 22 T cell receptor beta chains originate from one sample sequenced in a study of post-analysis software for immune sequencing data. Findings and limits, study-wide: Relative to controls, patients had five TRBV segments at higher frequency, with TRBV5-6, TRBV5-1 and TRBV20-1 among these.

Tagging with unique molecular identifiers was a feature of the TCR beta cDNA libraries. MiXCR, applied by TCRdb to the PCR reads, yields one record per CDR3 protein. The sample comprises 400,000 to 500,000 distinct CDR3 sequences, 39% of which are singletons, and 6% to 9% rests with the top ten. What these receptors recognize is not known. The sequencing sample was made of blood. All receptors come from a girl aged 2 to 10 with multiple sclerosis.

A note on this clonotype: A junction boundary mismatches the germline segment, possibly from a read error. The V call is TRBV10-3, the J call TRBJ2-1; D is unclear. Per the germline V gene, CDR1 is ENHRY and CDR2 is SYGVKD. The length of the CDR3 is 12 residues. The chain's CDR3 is CASSVDYNEQFF. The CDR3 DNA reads TGTGCCAGCAGTGTGGATTACAATGAGCAGTTCTTC.

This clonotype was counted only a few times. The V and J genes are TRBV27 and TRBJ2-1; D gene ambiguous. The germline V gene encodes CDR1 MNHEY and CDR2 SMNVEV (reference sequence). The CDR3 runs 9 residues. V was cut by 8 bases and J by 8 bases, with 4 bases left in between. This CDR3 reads CASGHEQFF. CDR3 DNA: TGTGCCAGCGGACATGAGCAGTTCTTC.

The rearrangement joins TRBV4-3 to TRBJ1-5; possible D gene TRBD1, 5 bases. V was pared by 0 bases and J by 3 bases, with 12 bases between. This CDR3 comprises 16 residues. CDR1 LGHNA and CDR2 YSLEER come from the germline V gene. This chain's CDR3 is CASSQDRGRNNQPQHF. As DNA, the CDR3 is TGCGCCAGCAGCCAAGATCGGGGCAGGAACAATCAGCCCCAGCATTTT.

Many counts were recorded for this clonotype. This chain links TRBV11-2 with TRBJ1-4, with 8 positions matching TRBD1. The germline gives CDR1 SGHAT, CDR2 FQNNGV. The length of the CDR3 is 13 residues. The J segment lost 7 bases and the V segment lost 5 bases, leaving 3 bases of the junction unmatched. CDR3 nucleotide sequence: TGTGCCAGCAGCGCGACAGGGGCTGAAAAACTGTTTTTT. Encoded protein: CASSATGAEKLFF.

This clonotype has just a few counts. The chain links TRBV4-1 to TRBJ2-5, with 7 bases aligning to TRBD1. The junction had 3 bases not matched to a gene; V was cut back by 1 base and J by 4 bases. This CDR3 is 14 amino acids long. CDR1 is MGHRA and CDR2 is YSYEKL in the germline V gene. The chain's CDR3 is CASSQATGPETQYF. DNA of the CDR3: TGCGCCAGCAGCCAAGCGACAGGGCCAGAGACCCAGTACTTC.

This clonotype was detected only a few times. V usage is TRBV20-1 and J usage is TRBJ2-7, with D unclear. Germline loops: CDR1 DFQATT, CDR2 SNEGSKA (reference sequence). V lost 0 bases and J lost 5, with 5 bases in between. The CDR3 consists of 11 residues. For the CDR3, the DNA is TGCAGTGCTAGAGATCCCAACGAGCAGTACTTC. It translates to CSARDPNEQYF.

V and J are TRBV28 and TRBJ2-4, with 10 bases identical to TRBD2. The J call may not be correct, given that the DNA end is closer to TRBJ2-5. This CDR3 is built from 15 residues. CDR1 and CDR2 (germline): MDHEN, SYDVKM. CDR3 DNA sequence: TGTGCCAGCAGTTTGGCAACTAGCGGGGAGGAGACCCAGTACTTC. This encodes CASSLATSGEETQYF.

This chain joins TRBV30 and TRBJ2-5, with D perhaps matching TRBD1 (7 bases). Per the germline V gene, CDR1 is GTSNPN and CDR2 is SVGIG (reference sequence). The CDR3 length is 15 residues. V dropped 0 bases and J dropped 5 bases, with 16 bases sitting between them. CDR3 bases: TGTGCCTGGAGTGTCGGTATCAGGGGGGATGAGACCCAGTACTTC. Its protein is CAWSVGIRGDETQYF.

The CDR3 DNA reads as TGCAGCGTTGATTTGTCTAGCTCTGGAAACACCATATATTTT. This translates into CSVDLSSSGNTIYF. The chain recombines TRBV29-1 with TRBJ1-3, with D uncertain. Germline V lookup: CDR1 SQVTM, CDR2 ANQGSEA. The CDR3 is 14 amino acids. V was pared by 3 bases and J by 0 bases, with 9 bases between. The full variable domain, with the rest looked up from reference TRBV29-1 and TRBJ1-3, is SAVISQKPSRDICQRGTSLTIQCQVDSQVTMMFWYRQQPGQSLTLIATANQGSEATYESGFVIDKFPISRPNLTFSTLTVSNMSPEDSSIYLCSVDLSSSGNTIYFGEGSWLTVV.

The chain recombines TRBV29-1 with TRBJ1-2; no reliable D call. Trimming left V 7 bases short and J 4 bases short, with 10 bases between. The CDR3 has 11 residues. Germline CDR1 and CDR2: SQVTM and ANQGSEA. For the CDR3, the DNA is TGCAGCGCCCAGGCGACCTATGGCTACACCTTC. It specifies CSAQATYGYTF.

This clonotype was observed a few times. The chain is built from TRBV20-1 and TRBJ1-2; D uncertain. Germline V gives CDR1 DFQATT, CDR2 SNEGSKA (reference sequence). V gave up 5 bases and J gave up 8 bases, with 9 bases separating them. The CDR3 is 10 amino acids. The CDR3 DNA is TGCAGTGCTTACGGAACCGGCTACACCTTC. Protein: CSAYGTGYTF.

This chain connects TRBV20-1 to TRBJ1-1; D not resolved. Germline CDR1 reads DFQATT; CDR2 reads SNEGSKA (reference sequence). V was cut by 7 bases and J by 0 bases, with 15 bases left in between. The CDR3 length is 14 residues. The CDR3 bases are TGCAGTGTTTTGGACGGCTTGATGAACACTGAAGCTTTCTTT. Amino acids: CSVLDGLMNTEAFF.

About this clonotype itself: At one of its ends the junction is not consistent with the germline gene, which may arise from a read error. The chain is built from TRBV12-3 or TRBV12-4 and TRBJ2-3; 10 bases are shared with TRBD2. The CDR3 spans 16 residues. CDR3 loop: CASSLARTSGTDAQYF. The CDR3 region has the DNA TGTGCCAGCAGTTTAGCACGGACTAGCGGCACAGATGCGCAGTATTTT.

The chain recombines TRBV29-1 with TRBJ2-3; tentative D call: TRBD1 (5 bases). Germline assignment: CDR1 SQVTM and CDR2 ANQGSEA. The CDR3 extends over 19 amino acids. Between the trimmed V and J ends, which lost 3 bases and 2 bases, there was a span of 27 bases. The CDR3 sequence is CSVDASGIGRHTHTDTQYF. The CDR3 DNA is TGCAGCGTTGATGCTTCAGGGATAGGACGACACACACACACAGATACGCAGTATTTT.

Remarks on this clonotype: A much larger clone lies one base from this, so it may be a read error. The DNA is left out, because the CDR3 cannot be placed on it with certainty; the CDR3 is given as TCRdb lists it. Here the CDR3 reads CAGSFGAGNSPLHF. The chain uses TRBV12-3 or TRBV12-4 and TRBJ1-6; the table's D call of TRBD1 was not tested on the DNA. The CDR3 comprises 14 residues, both ends counted.

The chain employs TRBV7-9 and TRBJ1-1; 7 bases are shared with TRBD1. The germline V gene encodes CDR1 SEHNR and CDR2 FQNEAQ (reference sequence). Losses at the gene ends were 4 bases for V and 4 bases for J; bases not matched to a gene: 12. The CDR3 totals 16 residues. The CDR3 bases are TGTGCCAGCAGCTCCAGCAACAGGGGAAGGGGCACTGAAGCTTTCTTT. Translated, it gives CASSSSNRGRGTEAFF.

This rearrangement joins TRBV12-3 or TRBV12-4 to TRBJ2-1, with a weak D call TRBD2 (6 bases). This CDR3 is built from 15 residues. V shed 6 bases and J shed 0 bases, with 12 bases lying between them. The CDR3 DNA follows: TGTGCCAGCAGGGAACCCGGGGGCTCCTACAATGAGCAGTTCTTC. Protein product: CASREPGGSYNEQFF.

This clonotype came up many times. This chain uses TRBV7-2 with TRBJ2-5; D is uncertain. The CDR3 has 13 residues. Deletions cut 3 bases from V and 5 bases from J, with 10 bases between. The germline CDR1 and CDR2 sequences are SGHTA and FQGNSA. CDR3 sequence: CASSLGLGETQYF. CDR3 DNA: TGTGCCAGCAGCTTGGGCCTGGGGGAGACCCAGTACTTC.

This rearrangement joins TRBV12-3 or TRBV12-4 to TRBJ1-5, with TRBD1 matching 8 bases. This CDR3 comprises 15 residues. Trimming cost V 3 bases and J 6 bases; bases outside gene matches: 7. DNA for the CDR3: TGTGCCAGCAGTTTCGGGGCAGGGGGCGGTCAGCCCCAGCATTTT. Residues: CASSFGAGGGQPQHF.

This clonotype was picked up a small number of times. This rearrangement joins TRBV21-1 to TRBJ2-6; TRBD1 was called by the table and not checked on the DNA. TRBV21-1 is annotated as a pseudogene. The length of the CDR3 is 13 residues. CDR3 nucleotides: TGTGCCAGTGCCCCCTCTGGGGCCAACGTCCTGACTTTC. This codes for CASAPSGANVLTF.

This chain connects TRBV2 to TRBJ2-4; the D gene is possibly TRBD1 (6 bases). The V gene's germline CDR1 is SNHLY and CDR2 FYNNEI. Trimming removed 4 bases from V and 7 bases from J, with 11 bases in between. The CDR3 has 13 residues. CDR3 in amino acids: CASSVQGSNIQYF. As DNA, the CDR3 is TGTGCCAGCAGTGTCCAGGGGTCGAACATTCAGTACTTC.

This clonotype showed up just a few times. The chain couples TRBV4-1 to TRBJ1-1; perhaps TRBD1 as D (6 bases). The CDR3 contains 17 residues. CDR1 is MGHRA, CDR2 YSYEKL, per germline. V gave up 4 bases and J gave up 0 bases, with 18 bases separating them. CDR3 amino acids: CASSPRPGQNMNTEAFF. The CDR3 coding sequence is TGCGCCAGCAGCCCCAGGCCCGGACAGAACATGAACACTGAAGCTTTCTTT.